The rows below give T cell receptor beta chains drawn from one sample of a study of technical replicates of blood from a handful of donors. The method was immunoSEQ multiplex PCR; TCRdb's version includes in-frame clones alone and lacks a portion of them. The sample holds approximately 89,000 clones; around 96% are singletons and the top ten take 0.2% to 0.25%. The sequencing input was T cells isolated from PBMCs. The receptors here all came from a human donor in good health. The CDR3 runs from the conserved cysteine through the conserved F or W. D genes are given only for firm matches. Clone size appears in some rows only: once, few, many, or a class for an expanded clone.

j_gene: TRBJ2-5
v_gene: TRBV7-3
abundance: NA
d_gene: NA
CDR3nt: TGTGCCAGCAGCTTATTATCGGTATCGGGCCAAGAGACCCAGTACTTC
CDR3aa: CASSLLSVSGQETQYF

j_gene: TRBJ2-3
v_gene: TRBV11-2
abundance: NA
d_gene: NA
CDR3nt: TGTGCCAGCACCCTAAATTGGGGCGATACGCAGTATTTT
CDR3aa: CASTLNWGDTQYF

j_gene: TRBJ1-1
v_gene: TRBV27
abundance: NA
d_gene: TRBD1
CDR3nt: TGTGCCAGCAGTTTATCCTCGACAGGGGACGCTTTCTTT
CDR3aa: CASSLSSTGDAFF

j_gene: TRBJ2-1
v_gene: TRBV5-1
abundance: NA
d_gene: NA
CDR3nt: TGCGCCAGCAGGGTAGCGGAGGGGTACAATGAGCAGTTCTTC
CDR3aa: CASRVAEGYNEQFF

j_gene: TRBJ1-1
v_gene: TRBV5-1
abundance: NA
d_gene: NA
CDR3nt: TGCGCCAGCAGCCTAGGAAACACAGGGCTGACTGAAGCTTTCTTT
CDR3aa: CASSLGNTGLTEAFF

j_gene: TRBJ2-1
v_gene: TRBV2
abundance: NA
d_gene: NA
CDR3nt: TGTGCCAGCAGGAGGATAGGAAATCTAATCTACAATGAGCAGTTCTTC
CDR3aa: CASRRIGNLIYNEQFF

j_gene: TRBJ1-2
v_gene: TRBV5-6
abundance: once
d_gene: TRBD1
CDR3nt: TGTGCCAGCAGCTTGGTGACAGGGGGCGATGGCTACACCTTC
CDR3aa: CASSLVTGGDGYTF

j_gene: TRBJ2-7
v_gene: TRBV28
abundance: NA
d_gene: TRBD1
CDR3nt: TGTGCCAGCAGTTTACTGGGACAGATCTCCTACGAGCAGTACTTC
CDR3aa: CASSLLGQISYEQYF

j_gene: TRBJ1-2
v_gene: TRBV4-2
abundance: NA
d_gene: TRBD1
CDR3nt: TGTGCCAGCAGCCATGACTATAATAACAGGGGAAATGGCTACACCTTC
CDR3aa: CASSHDYNNRGNGYTF

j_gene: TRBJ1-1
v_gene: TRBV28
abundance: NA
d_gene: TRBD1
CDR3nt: TGTGCCAGCTTGGACAGGGGCGGCACTGAAGCTTTCTTT
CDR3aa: CASLDRGGTEAFF

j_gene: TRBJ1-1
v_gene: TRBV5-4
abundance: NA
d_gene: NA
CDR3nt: TGTGCCAGCATTGACAGGAAGAACACTGAAGCTTTCTTT
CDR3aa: CASIDRKNTEAFF

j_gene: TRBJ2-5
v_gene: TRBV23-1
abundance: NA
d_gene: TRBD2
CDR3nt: TGCGCCAGCAGTCAACTAGCGGGGGGACCCATCCAAGAGACCCAGTACTTC
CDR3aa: CASSQLAGGPIQETQYF

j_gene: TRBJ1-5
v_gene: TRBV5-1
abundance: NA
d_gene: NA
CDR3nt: TGCGCCAGCAGCTACGGTACAGGCTCCAATCAGCCCCAGCATTTT
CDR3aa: CASSYGTGSNQPQHF

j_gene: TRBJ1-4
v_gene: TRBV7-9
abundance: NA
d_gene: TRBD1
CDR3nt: TGTGCCAGCAGCTTAGAAGGGGGCAGGGGACGACTAATGGAAAAACTGTTTTTT
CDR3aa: CASSLEGGRGRLMEKLFF

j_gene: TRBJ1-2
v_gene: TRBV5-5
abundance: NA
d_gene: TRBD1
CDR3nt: TGTGCCAGCAGCTTGTCCGGGACAGTTCCTAACTATGGCTACACCTTC
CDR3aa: CASSLSGTVPNYGYTF

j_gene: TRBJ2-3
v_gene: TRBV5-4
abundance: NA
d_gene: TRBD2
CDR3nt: TGTGCCAGCAGCCCATGGACTAGCGGTACAGATACGCAGTATTTT
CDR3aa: CASSPWTSGTDTQYF

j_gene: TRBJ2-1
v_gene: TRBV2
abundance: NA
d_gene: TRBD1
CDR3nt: TGTGCCAGCAGCGACGGGACAGGGACCTACAATGAGCAGTTCTTC
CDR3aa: CASSDGTGTYNEQFF

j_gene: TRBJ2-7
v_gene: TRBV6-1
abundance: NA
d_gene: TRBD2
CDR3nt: TGTGCCAGCAGCGGACTAGCAGTAGGCTACGAGCAGTACTTC
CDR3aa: CASSGLAVGYEQYF

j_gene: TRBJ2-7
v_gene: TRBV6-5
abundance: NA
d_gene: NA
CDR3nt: TGTGCCAGCAGTCTTACAGGGAGAGTCCCCTACGAGCAGTACTTC
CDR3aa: CASSLTGRVPYEQYF

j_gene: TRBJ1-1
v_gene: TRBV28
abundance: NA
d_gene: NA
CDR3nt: TGTGCCAGCAGTTCTCAGGGGAGGGGTGAAGCTTTCTTT
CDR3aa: CASSSQGRGEAFF

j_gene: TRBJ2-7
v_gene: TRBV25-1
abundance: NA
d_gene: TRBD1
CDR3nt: TGTGCCAGCAGTGAAGTCTCATGGACAGGTGGGGAGCAGTACTTC
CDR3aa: CASSEVSWTGGEQYF

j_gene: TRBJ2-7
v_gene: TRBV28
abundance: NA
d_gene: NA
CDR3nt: TGTGCCAGCACCGGAGCCGTCTTCGAGCAGTACTTC
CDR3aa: CASTGAVFEQYF

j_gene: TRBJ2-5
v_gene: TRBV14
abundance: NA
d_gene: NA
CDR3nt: TGTGCCAGCAGCCAAGACTCAGGGGAGACCCAGTACTTC
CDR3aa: CASSQDSGETQYF

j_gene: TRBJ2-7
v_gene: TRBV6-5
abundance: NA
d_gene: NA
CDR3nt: TGTGCCAGCAGTCCACCTGGACTCAACTCCTACGAGCAGTACTTC
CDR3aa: CASSPPGLNSYEQYF

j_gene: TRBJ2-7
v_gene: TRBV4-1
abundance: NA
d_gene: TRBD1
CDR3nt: TGCGCCAGCAGCCAATTACCGGGACAGTACTACGAGCAGTACTTC
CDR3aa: CASSQLPGQYYEQYF

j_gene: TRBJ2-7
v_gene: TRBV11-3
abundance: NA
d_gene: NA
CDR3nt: TGTGCCAGCAGCTTAGGGCGCGAGACAGGCCTCTACGAGCAGTACTTC
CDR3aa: CASSLGRETGLYEQYF

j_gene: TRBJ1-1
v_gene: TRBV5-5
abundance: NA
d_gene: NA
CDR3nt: TGTGCCAGCAGCTCGATGGGGCTCACTGAAGCTTTCTTT
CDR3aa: CASSSMGLTEAFF

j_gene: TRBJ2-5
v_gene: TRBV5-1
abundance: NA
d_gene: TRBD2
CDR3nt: TGCGCCAGCAGCTTGGGCTTGGGCGGGGGGGCCGAGACCCAGTACTTC
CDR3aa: CASSLGLGGGAETQYF

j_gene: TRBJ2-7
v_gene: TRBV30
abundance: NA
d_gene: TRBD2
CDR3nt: TGTGCCTGGAGCCCCACTAGCGGGGTAACCTACGAGCAGTACTTC
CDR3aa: CAWSPTSGVTYEQYF

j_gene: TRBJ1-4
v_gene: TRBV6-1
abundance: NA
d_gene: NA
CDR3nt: TGTGCCAGCAGTGGAACCTTCAGGGGAGCTAATGAAAAACTGTTTTTT
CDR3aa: CASSGTFRGANEKLFF

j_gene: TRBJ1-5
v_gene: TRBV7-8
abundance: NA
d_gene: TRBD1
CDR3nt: TGTGCCAGCAGCTTAGGGTTCACCCGGGACAGAGATAGCAATCAGCCCCAGCATTTT
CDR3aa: CASSLGFTRDRDSNQPQHF

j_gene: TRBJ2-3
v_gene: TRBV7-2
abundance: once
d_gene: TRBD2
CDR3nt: TGTGCCAGCAGTCGTCGGACTAGCGGGAGGGATACGCAGTATTTT
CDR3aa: CASSRRTSGRDTQYF

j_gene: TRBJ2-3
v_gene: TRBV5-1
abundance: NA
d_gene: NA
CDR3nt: TGCGCCAGCCAATTGCCGGCGGAGGGTACGGGCACAGATACGCAGTATTTT
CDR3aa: CASQLPAEGTGTDTQYF

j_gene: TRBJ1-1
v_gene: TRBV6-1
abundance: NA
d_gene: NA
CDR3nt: TGTGCCAGCAGTGATAACTACCGTAGTGCTTTCTTT
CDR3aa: CASSDNYRSAFF

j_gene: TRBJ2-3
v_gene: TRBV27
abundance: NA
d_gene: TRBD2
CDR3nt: TGTGCCAGCAGTCTCCCGGGCGGGGGGCGAAGCACAGATACGCAGTATTTT
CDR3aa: CASSLPGGGRSTDTQYF

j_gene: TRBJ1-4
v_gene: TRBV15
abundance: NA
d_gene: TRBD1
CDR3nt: TGTGCCACCAGCAGGCCACAGGGGGAACTGTTTTTT
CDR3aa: CATSRPQGELFF

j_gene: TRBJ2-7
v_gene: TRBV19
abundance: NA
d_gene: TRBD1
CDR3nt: TGTGCCAGTAGTATAGCCGGGACAGGGTCATACGAGCAGTACTTC
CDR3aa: CASSIAGTGSYEQYF

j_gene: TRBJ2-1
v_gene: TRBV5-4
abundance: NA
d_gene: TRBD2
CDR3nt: TGTGCCAGCAGCTTAGCGGGGGAACGCTACAATGAGCAGTTCTTC
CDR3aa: CASSLAGERYNEQFF

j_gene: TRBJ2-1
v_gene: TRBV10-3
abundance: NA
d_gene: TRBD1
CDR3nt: TGTGCCATCAGTGCCGGGACAGGGGCCTACAATGAGCAGTTCTTC
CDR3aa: CAISAGTGAYNEQFF

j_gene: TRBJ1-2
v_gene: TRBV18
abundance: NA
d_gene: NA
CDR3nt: TGTGCCAGCTCACCAGTCTCAGTTTGGGACATGGTTAACTATGGCTACACCTTC
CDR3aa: CASSPVSVWDMVNYGYTF

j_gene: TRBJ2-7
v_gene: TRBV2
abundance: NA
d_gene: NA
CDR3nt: TGTGCCAGCAGTGAATGGTCAGGCGGTGGGGGGGAGCAGTACTTC
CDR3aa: CASSEWSGGGGEQYF

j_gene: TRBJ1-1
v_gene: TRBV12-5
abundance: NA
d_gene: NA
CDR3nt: TGTGCTAGTGGTTTGGTACAAGAGGGAGGTTTGACTGAAGCTTTCTTT
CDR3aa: CASGLVQEGGLTEAFF

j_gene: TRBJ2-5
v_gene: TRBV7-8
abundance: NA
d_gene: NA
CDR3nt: TGTGCCAGCAAGCCGCCAGACTCCGCTTACCAAGAGACCCAGTACTTC
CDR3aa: CASKPPDSAYQETQYF

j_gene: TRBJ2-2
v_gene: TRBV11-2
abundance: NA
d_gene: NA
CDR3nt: TGTGCCAGCAGCTTAGGGAGCGGCACCGGGGAGCTGTTTTTT
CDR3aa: CASSLGSGTGELFF

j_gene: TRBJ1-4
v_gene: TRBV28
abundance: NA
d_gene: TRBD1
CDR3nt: TGTGCCAGCAGCCAGGGACAGACAAATGAAAAACTGTTTTTT
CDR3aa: CASSQGQTNEKLFF

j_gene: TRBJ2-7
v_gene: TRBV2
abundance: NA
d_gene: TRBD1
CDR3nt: TGTGCCAGCGGTCTACAGGGGGCAATCTACGAGCAGTACTTC
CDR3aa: CASGLQGAIYEQYF

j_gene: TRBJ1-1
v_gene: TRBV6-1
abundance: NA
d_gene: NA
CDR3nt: TGTGCCAGCACAGAGGTACGTGACACTGAAGCTTTCTTT
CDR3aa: CASTEVRDTEAFF

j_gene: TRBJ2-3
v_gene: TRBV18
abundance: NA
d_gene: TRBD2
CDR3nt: TGTGCCAGCTCAACCACGTTGGGAGGGGTAAAAGGAGGAGATACGCAGTATTTT
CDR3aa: CASSTTLGGVKGGDTQYF

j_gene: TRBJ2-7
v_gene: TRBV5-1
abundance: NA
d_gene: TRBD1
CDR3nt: TGCGCCAGCAGCTTGAGGTCCGCGGGACAGGGGGCCGCCGAGCAGTACTTC
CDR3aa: CASSLRSAGQGAAEQYF

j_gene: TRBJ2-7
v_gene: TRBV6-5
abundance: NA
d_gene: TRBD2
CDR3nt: TGTGCCAGCAGTCCCGCTACGGGAGGTAACTACGAGCAGTACTTC
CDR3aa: CASSPATGGNYEQYF

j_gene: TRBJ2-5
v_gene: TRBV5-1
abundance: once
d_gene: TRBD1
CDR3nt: TGCGCCAGCAGCTGGGGACAGGGAAAGGTGAGACAAGAGACCCAGTACTTC
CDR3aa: CASSWGQGKVRQETQYF

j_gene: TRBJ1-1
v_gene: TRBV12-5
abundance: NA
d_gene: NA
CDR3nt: TGTGCTAGTGGTTTGAAGACAGGCTATAACACTGAAGCTTTCTTT
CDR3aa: CASGLKTGYNTEAFF

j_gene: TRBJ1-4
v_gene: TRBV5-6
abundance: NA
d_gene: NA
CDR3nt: TGTGCCAGCAGCTTGGGCAGGGGAGAAAAACTGTTTTTT
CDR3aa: CASSLGRGEKLFF

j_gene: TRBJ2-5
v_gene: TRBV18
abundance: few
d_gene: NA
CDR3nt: TGTGCCAGCTCCTCCTCCCCCCGGTTTCTCCAAGAGACCCAGTACTTC
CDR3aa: CASSSSPRFLQETQYF